This T cell receptor (beta chain) was found in a study of blood T cell repertoires in COVID-19. Study-level background: PBMCs, B-cell-depleted T cells, or T cells provided the cDNA or gDNA that made up the material.

A Seattle source enrolled patients during active infection and followed them longitudinally. Sequencing was performed with immunoSEQ multiplex PCR; in TCRdb, only in-frame clones are kept and a portion is missing. The table has about 200,000 clones, approximately 85% seen once; the top ten hold about 2.5%. The specimen was peripheral blood. This sequence was found in a woman aged 70-85 years with COVID-19, enrolled during active disease.

CDR3 region: CASSPRSGTGELFF. CDR3 DNA: TGTGCCAGCTCCCCCCGTTCGGGGACCGGGGAGCTGTTTTTT. This rearrangement joins TRBV7-2 to TRBJ2-2, with D possibly being TRBD2 (5 bases). The V end lost 8 bases, the J end lost 5 bases, and 15 bases lay between the germline ends. The CDR3 is made up of 14 amino acids. Germline V CDR1 and CDR2: SGHTA, FQGNSA.